This entry concerns a single T cell receptor (beta chain). Its specificity is unknown. This CDR3 is built from 16 residues. Germline V CDR1 and CDR2: LNHDA, SQIVND (reference sequence). Trimming took 8 bases from V and 4 from J; bases not matched to a gene: 13. This entry is derived from a study of T cell repertoires in cytomegalovirus infection. One entry per CDR3 protein, called by TCRdb with MiXCR from the reads. The sample shows hundreds of thousands of distinct CDR3 sequences, approximately 42% of them seen only once. V gene TRBV19 combines with J gene TRBJ2-1; TRBD2 matches 8 bases. Sequences were derived from cultured PBMCs, sampled from culture after CMV antigen stimulation. This clonotype was sampled from a human donor in good health (CMV status not recorded). Some clones in this sample may be carry-over from other donors' samples. CDR3 sequence: CASSPIQGTSYNEQFF. The CDR3, as DNA: TGTGCCAGTTCCCCCATACAAGGGACTAGTTACAATGAGCAGTTCTTC.